This T cell receptor (beta chain) was captured by sequencing in a study of sequential checkpoint blockade in melanoma. Overall study: Both treatment sequences were followed by maintenance nivolumab.

Described treatment: randomized to nivolumab then ipilimumab (arm A) or the reverse (arm B). Patients had received no earlier DNA-damaging chemotherapy. Sorted cells were live CD3+CD8+, lacking CD19 and CD56, from PBMCs. Assay used: immunoSEQ multiplex PCR; TCRdb lists only in-frame clones, some missing. This table holds about 3,700 clones, less than 60% found once. Material: CD8+ T cells sorted from blood (inferred from file names), obtained from a patient given nivolumab and ipilimumab in sequence. This TCR was recovered from a human donor with melanoma.

The CDR3: CASSAAGTGAYEQYF. The CDR3, as DNA: TGTGCCAGCAGCGCCGCCGGGACAGGCGCCTACGAGCAGTACTTC. The chain is built from TRBV9 and TRBJ2-7; 8 bases agree with TRBD1. This CDR3 contains 15 residues. J lost 2 bases, V lost 3 bases, and 7 bases had no gene match. CDR1 and CDR2 (germline): SGDLS, YYNGEE.